The 24 T cell receptor beta chains in this list originate from one sample, sequenced in a study of cytomegalovirus exposure and HLA in healthy donors. PCR was performed using 60 Vbeta and 13 Jbeta primers. Measured with immunoSEQ multiplex PCR; TCRdb has only the in-frame clones, and not every one. The profile shows 140,000 to 150,000 clones, roughly 70% of them singletons. Sequencing input: PBMCs. These receptors originate from a man in his sixties in good health and CMV-seronegative.

J is TRBJ2-5 and V is TRBV2; 9 positions match TRBD2. CDR1 and CDR2 from the germline V gene are SNHLY and FYNNEI. The V gene end was trimmed by 6 bases and the J gene end by 5 bases; junction bases not matched to a gene: 7. The CDR3 spans 14 residues. CDR3 nucleotide sequence: TGTGCCAGCAGGGTAGGACTAGCGTGGGAGACCCAGTACTTC. It is translated as CASRVGLAWETQYF.

The rearrangement joins TRBV7-9 to TRBJ1-4; 10 nucleotides line up with TRBD1. The V gene end was trimmed by 5 bases and the J gene end by 7 bases; junction bases not matched to a gene: 4. The CDR3 spans 14 residues. CDR1 is SEHNR and CDR2 is FQNEAQ in the germline V gene (reference sequence). CDR3 loop: CASSTRTGGEKLFF. Written as DNA, the CDR3 is TGTGCCAGCAGCACCCGGACAGGGGGTGAAAAACTGTTTTTT.

The rearrangement links TRBV7-9 to TRBJ1-1; no definite D call. V lost 1 base, J lost 10 bases, and 13 bases lay in between. Germline-derived CDR1 and CDR2 are SEHNR and FQNEAQ (reference sequence). The CDR3 has 13 amino acids. CDR3 in DNA: TGTGCCAGCAGCTTAGAGGGAGGCGGCGGAGCTTTCTTT. Amino acids: CASSLEGGGGAFF.

The V gene is TRBV4-3, the J gene TRBJ1-1; 10 bases line up with TRBD1. The CDR3 totals 15 residues. Germline CDR1 LGHNA, CDR2 YSLEER. With V trimmed by 1 base and J by 2 bases, 1 base remained unmatched. The CDR3 protein is CASSQVTGGNTEAFF. The CDR3 bases are TGCGCCAGCAGCCAAGTGACAGGGGGCAACACTGAAGCTTTCTTT.

In this sample, this clone turned up a few times. The genes are TRBV5-1 and TRBJ2-5; 8 nucleotides agree with TRBD2. Judging by the DNA end, TRBJ2-7 fits better; the J call may be wrong. The CDR3 covers 16 residues. Germline assignment: CDR1 SGHRS and CDR2 YFSETQ. DNA of the CDR3: TGCGCCAGCAGCTTGGGGCGGGGGGAGATGTTCTACGAGCAGTACTTC. Residues: CASSLGRGEMFYEQYF.

J is TRBJ2-7 and V is TRBV4-3; D perhaps matches TRBD1 (5 bases). This CDR3 is 16 amino acids long. Per the germline V gene, CDR1 is LGHNA and CDR2 is YSLEER. Trimming removed 2 bases from V and 0 bases from J, with 14 bases in between. In nucleotides, the CDR3 is TGCGCCAGCAGCCAAACCCAGGGCCCTCTCTCCTACGAGCAGTACTTC. Translated, it gives CASSQTQGPLSYEQYF.

This chain links TRBV28 with TRBJ1-5; 10 nucleotides agree with TRBD1. CDR3 length: 14 amino acids. V lost 3 bases, J lost 8 bases, and 4 bases stayed unmatched. Per the germline V gene, CDR1 is MDHEN and CDR2 is SYDVKM. The CDR3 DNA reads TGTGCCAGCAGTTTGGGGACAGGGGAGGAGCCCCAGCATTTT. Residues: CASSLGTGEEPQHF.

CDR3: CASSELRNTEAFF. The CDR3 DNA follows: TGTGCCAGCAGTGAACTGAGGAACACTGAAGCTTTCTTT. This chain links TRBV25-1 with TRBJ1-1; D unclear. From germline, CDR1 is MGHDK and CDR2 SYGVNS. V was trimmed by 2 bases and J by 1 base, leaving 5 bases between them. This CDR3 contains 13 residues.

This clone was seen a few times. V is TRBV5-4 and J is TRBJ1-2, with TRBD1 as a possible D gene (5 bases). The V gene lost 3 bases and the J gene lost 8 bases, with 17 bases spanning the gap. CDR3 size: 14 residues. Germline assignment: CDR1 SGHNT and CDR2 YYREEE (reference sequence). For the CDR3, the DNA is TGTGCCAGCAGCTCTATAGGGGAACTAAAAGGCTACACCTTC. Protein sequence: CASSSIGELKGYTF. The full variable domain, rest sourced from reference TRBV5-4 and TRBJ1-2, is ETGVTQSPTHLIKTRGQQVTLRCSSQSGHNTVSWYQQALGQGPQFIFQYYREEENGRGNFPPRFSGLQFPNYSSELNVNALELDDSALYLCASSSIGELKGYTFGSGTRLTVV.

The chain carries TRBV28 and TRBJ1-2, with TRBD1 as a possible D gene (6 bases). This CDR3 has 13 amino acids. Trimming left V 5 bases short and J 7 bases short, with 14 bases between. Germline V gene lookup returns CDR1 MDHEN and CDR2 SYDVKM. The CDR3 here is CASSPHRDGGYTF. The DNA of the CDR3 is TGTGCCAGCAGTCCTCACAGGGACGGTGGCTACACCTTC.

This clone was seen only a few times. The rearrangement uses TRBV2 and TRBJ2-3, with 9 bases aligning to TRBD1. Germline assignment: CDR1 SNHLY and CDR2 FYNNEI. J lost 2 bases, V lost 4 bases, and 7 bases had no gene match. This CDR3 is 16 amino acids long. CDR3 sequence: CASSGRQGVYTDTQYF. In DNA, the CDR3 is TGTGCCAGCAGTGGGCGACAGGGGGTATACACAGATACGCAGTATTTT.

This sequence joins TRBV30 and TRBJ1-1; D gene unclear. Trimming took off 1 base at V and 5 bases at J, with 5 bases between the two ends. The CDR3 is 11 amino acids. The germline CDR1 and CDR2 sequences are GTSNPN and SVGIG (reference sequence). Here the CDR3 DNA reads TGTGCCTGGAGTGAGGAGACTGAAGCTTTCTTT. Residues: CAWSEETEAFF.

The V and J genes are TRBV4-2 and TRBJ1-2; 8 bases agree with TRBD1. This CDR3 has 16 residues. Trimming at V came to 3 bases and at J to 3 bases, leaving 9 bases not matched to a gene. CDR1 is LGHNA and CDR2 is YNFKEQ in the germline V gene. The CDR3 DNA reads TGTGCCAGCAGCCAGGAAACAGGGGGGGACGACTATGGCTACACCTTC. Residues: CASSQETGGDDYGYTF.

This chain joins TRBV15 and TRBJ2-7; TRBD1 matches at 7 bases. The CDR3 extends over 14 amino acids. In germline, CDR1 is LNHNV, CDR2 YYDKDF (reference sequence). J gave up 2 bases and V 1 base, and 2 bases lay outside the gene matches. The CDR3 reads CATSRGGTAYEQYF. The CDR3, as DNA: TGTGCCACCAGCAGAGGGGGGACAGCCTACGAGCAGTACTTC. Looking up the rest from reference TRBV15 and TRBJ2-7 gives the full variable domain: DAMVIQNPRYQVTQFGKPVTLSCSQTLNHNVMYWYQQKSSQAPKLLFHYYDKDFNNEADTPDNFQSRRPNTSFCFLDIRSPGLGDTAMYLCATSRGGTAYEQYFGPGTRLTVT.

Points on this clone: The same CDR3 arises from other DNA sequences in this sample as well. This chain connects TRBV28 to TRBJ2-3, with D uncertain. CDR3 size: 13 residues. Trimming took off 3 bases at V and 0 bases at J, with 4 bases between the two ends. Germline CDR1 reads MDHEN; CDR2 reads SYDVKM. Written as DNA, the CDR3 is TGTGCCAGCAGTTTGTCGAGCACAGATACGCAGTATTTT. Encoded protein: CASSLSSTDTQYF.

There are a few counts of this clone. V and J are TRBV29-1 and TRBJ2-2; unclear D gene. Germline CDR1 SQVTM, CDR2 ANQGSEA. The CDR3 length is 10 residues. V lost 5 bases, J lost 6 bases, and 4 bases lay in between. This chain's CDR3 is CSVLSGELFF. The DNA for the CDR3 is TGCAGCGTTCTTTCCGGGGAGCTGTTTTTT.

The chain is built from TRBV28 and TRBJ1-5; D remains unclear. Looked up from germline, CDR1 is MDHEN and CDR2 is SYDVKM. The V and J ends lost 10 bases and 0 bases respectively, with 10 bases between them. The CDR3 is made up of 13 amino acids. Written as DNA, the CDR3 is TGTGCCACCCATGCGTATAGCAATCAGCCCCAGCATTTT. Protein: CATHAYSNQPQHF.

This clone has a handful of counts. The chain has TRBV12-5 and TRBJ2-5, with a tentative D call TRBD1 (5 bases). CDR3 length equals 15 residues. Trimming removed 6 bases from V and 3 bases from J, with 17 bases in between. Germline V lookup: CDR1 LGHNT, CDR2 FRNRAP. CDR3 bases: TGTGCTAGTGGCCCCTCGACCTCAGGGAAAGAGACCCAGTACTTC. It codes for CASGPSTSGKETQYF.

This sequence joins TRBV7-9 and TRBJ2-7; 8 nucleotides align to TRBD1. The germline gives CDR1 SEHNR, CDR2 FQNEAQ (reference sequence). The CDR3 has 13 residues. The junction had 3 bases not matched to a gene; V was cut back by 2 bases and J by 6 bases. CDR3 sequence reads: CASSLRDRTEQYF. The DNA for the CDR3 is TGTGCCAGCAGCTTAAGGGACAGGACCGAGCAGTACTTC.

The chain carries TRBV28 and TRBJ2-2, with TRBD1 matching 9 bases. Germline V gives CDR1 MDHEN, CDR2 SYDVKM. This CDR3 spans 15 amino acids. J lost 4 bases, V lost 5 bases, and 5 bases had no gene match. Written as DNA, the CDR3 is TGTGCCAGCAGTATACCGGGACAGGGCACCGGGGAGCTGTTTTTT. Its protein product is CASSIPGQGTGELFF. Combining the CDR3 with reference TRBV28 and TRBJ2-2 gives the whole variable domain DVKVTQSSRYLVKRTGEKVFLECVQDMDHENMFWYRQDPGLGLRLIYFSYDVKMKEKGDIPEGYSVSREKKERFSLILESASTNQTSMYLCASSIPGQGTGELFFGEGSRLTVL.

J is TRBJ2-3 and V is TRBV5-1; D gene ambiguous. The CDR3 has 15 amino acids. Germline-derived CDR1 and CDR2 are SGHRS and YFSETQ. Trimming took 4 bases from V and 4 from J, leaving 16 bases between them. CDR3 sequence (DNA): TGCGCCAGCAGCCAAGCCAACGACGGAGCAGATACGCAGTATTTT. Encoded protein: CASSQANDGADTQYF. The variable domain in full, with the rest retrieved from reference TRBV5-1 and TRBJ2-3, is KAGVTQTPRYLIKTRGQQVTLSCSPISGHRSVSWYQQTPGQGLQFLFEYFSETQRNKGNFPGRFSGRQFSNSRSEMNVSTLELGDSALYLCASSQANDGADTQYFGPGTRLTVL.

The J gene is TRBJ2-1, the V gene TRBV7-8, with 7 bases identical to TRBD2. Germline V gene data show CDR1 as SGHVS and CDR2 as FQNEAQ. The CDR3 length is 16 residues. V dropped 5 bases and J dropped 5; count of bases not matched to a gene: 12. CDR3 loop: CASSAPGAGPNNEQFF. The DNA of the CDR3 is TGTGCCAGCAGCGCCCCGGGAGCGGGACCAAACAATGAGCAGTTCTTC.

The chain uses TRBV2 and TRBJ1-5; 7 bases align to TRBD1. This CDR3 region has 20 residues. The V gene end was trimmed by 0 bases and the J gene end by 2 bases; junction bases not matched to a gene: 16. CDR1 SNHLY and CDR2 FYNNEI come from the germline V gene. CDR3 nucleotides: TGTGCCAGCAGTGAAGCACGGCAGGGGGTTAGCTATATGGGCAATCAGCCCCAGCATTTT. Translation gives CASSEARQGVSYMGNQPQHF.

The genes are TRBV10-3 and TRBJ2-3; no definite D call. V lost 0 bases to trimming and J lost 4 bases, with 8 bases between them. Germline V CDR1 and CDR2: ENHRY, SYGVKD. The CDR3 contains 14 residues. In DNA form, the CDR3 reads TGTGCCATCAGTGAGTCCGGCGAGGCAGATACGCAGTATTTT. Amino acids: CAISESGEADTQYF.